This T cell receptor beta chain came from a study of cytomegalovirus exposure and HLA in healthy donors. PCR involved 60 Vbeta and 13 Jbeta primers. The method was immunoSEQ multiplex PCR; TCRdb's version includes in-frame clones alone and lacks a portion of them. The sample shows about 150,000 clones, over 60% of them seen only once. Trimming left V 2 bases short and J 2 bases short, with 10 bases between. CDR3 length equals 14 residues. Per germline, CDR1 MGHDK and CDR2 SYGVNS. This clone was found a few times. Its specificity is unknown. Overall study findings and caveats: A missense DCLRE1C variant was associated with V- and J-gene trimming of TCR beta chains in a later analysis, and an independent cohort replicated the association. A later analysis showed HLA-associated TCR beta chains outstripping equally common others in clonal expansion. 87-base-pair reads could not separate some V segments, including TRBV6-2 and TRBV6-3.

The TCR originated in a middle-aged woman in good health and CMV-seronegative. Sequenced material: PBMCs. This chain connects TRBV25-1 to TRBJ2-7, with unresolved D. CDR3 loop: CASSEVFGPYEQYF. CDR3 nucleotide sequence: TGTGCCAGCAGTGAAGTATTTGGGCCCTACGAGCAGTACTTC.